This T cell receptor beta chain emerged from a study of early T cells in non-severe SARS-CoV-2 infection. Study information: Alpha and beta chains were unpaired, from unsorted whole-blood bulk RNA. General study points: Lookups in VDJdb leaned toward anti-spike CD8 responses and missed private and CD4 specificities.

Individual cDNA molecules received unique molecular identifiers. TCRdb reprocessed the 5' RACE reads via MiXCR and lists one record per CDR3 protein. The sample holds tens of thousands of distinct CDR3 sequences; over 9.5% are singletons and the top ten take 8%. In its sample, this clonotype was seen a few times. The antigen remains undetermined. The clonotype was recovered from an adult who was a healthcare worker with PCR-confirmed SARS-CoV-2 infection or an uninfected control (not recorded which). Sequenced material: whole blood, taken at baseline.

DNA of the CDR3: TGCGCCAGCAGCTTAGGCTCGGGGTTAAATCAGCCCCAGCATTTT. The encoded protein is CASSLGSGLNQPQHF. V gene TRBV5-1 combines with J gene TRBJ1-5; D remains ambiguous. The germline gives CDR1 SGHRS, CDR2 YFSETQ. This CDR3 contains 15 residues. Trimming took off 2 bases at V and 4 bases at J, with 13 bases between the two ends.